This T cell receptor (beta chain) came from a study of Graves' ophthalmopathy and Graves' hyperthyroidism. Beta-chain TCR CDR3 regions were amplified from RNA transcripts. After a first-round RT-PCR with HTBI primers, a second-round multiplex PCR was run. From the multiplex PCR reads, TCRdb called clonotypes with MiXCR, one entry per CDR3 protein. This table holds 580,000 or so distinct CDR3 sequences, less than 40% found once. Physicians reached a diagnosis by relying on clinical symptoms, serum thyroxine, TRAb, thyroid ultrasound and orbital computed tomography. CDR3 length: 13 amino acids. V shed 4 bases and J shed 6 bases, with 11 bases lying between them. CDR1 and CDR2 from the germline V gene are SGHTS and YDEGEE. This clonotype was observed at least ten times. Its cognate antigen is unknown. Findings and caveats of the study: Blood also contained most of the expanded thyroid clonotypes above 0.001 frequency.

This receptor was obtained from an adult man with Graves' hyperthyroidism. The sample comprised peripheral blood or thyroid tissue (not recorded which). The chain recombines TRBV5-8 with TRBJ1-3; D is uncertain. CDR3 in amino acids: CASSGRAENTIYF. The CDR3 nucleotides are TGTGCCAGCAGCGGGCGGGCCGAAAACACCATATATTTT. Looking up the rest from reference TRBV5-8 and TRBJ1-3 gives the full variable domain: EAGVTQSPTHLIKTRGQQATLRCSPISGHTSVYWYQQALGLGLQFLLWYDEGEERNRGNFPPRFSGRQFPNYSSELNVNALELEDSALYLCASSGRAENTIYFGEGSWLTVV.